The subject of this entry is one T cell receptor beta chain. Authors' processing steps: Amplification with reference gene primers provided the estimates of nucleated cell counts. The data were produced by immunoSEQ multiplex PCR, yet TCRdb's version contains in-frame clones alone and is incomplete. V and J calls and clone size follow that table, whereas D and trimming were derived from the DNA. The profile covers roughly 500,000 clones, with roughly nine tenths appearing a single time and 0.75% to 0.9% taken by the ten largest. The CDR3 loop spans 16 amino acids. Germline trimming cut 3 bases from V and 1 base from J; bases unmatched to any gene: 8. Germline V CDR1 and CDR2: SNHLY, FYNNEI. The data were obtained in a study of blood T cell repertoires in COVID-19. Study in general: Sites across the United States, Italy and Spain contributed samples from acute and convalescent COVID-19. From T cells, B-cell-depleted T cells, or PBMCs came the material, which was cDNA or gDNA.

The sequencing sample was made of peripheral blood. This chain links TRBV2 with TRBJ1-1; TRBD1 matches at 7 bases. The receptor was derived from a man between 18 and 35 years old with COVID-19, enrolled during active disease. As DNA, the CDR3 is TGTGCCAGCAGTGATCAGGGGGTAACGCCGAACACTGAAGCTTTCTTT. This codes for CASSDQGVTPNTEAFF.